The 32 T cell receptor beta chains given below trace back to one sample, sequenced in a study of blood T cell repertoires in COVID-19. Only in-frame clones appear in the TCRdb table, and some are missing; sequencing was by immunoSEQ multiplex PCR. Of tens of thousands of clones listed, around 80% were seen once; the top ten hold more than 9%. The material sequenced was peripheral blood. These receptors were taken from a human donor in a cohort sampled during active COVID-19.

CDR3 in DNA: TGTGCCACCAGCAGAGACAGGGGCAACGAGCAGTACTTC. As protein: CATSRDRGNEQYF. This sequence joins TRBV15 and TRBJ2-7, with a weak D call TRBD1 (6 bases). CDR3 length: 13 amino acids. The germline gives CDR1 LNHNV, CDR2 YYDKDF (reference sequence). Trimming took 0 bases from V and 5 from J, leaving 8 bases between them.

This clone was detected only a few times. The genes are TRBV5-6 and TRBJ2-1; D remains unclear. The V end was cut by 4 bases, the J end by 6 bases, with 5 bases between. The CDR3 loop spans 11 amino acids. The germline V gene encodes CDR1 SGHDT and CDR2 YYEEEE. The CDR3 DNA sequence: TGTGCCAGCAGCATATTCAATGAGCAGTTCTTC. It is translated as CASSIFNEQFF. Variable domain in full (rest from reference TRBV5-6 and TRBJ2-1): DAGVTQSPTHLIKTRGQQVTLRCSPKSGHDTVSWYQQALGQGPQFIFQYYEEEERQRGNFPDRFSGHQFPNYSSELNVNALLLGDSALYLCASSIFNEQFFGPGTRLTVL.

The CDR3 region is CASSLDFGGYSYEQYF. In nucleotides, the CDR3 is TGCGCCAGCAGCTTGGATTTCGGAGGCTACTCCTACGAGCAGTACTTC. V is TRBV5-1 and J is TRBJ2-7; tentative D call: TRBD2 (5 bases). V lost 0 bases, J lost 0 bases, and 13 bases lay in between. The CDR3 is 16 residues long. CDR1 and CDR2 (germline): SGHRS, YFSETQ.

Written as DNA, the CDR3 is TGTGCCAGCAGCCCGGAGGAGCGGGGGGCTTTCACAGATACGCAGTATTTT. This codes for CASSPEERGAFTDTQYF. The genes are TRBV5-6 and TRBJ2-3, with 9 bases that match TRBD2. CDR3 length: 17 amino acids. CDR1 SGHDT and CDR2 YYEEEE come from the germline V gene. V shed 4 bases and J 2 bases; nucleotides not matched to a gene: 11.

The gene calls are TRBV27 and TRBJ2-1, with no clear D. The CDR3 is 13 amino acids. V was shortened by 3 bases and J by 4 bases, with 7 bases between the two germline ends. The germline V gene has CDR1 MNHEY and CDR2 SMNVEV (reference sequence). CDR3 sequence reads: CASSFETYNEQFF. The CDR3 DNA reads TGTGCCAGCAGTTTTGAGACTTACAATGAGCAGTTCTTC.

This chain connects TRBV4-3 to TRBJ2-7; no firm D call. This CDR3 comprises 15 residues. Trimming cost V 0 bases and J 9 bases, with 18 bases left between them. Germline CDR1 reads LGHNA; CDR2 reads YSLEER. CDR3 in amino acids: CASSQDMAGRPRQYF. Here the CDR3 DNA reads TGCGCCAGCAGCCAAGATATGGCAGGAAGACCCAGGCAGTACTTC.

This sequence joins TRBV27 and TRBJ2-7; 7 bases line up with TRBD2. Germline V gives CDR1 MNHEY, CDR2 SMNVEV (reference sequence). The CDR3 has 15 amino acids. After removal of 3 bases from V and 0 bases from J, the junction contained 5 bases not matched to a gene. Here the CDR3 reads CASSFIPSGSYEQYF. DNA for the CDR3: TGTGCCAGCAGTTTTATCCCTAGCGGCTCCTACGAGCAGTACTTC.

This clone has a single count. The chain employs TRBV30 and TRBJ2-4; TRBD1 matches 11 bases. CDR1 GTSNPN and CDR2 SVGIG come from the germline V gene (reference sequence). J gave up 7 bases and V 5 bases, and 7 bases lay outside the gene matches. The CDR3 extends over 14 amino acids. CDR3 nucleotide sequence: TGTGCCTGGGGGCTCGGGACAGGGGGGAACATTCAGTACTTC. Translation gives CAWGLGTGGNIQYF.

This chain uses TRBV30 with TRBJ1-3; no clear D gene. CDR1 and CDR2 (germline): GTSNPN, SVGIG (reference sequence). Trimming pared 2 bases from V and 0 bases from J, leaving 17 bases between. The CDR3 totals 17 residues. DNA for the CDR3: TGTGCCTGGAGTTTCCTTCGGACTTCCATCTCTGGAAACACCATATATTTT. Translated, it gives CAWSFLRTSISGNTIYF.

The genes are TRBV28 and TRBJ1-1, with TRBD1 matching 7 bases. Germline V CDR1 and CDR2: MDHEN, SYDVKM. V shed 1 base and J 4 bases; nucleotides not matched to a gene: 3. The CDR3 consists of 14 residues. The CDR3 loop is CASSLFGTATEAFF. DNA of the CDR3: TGTGCCAGCAGTTTATTTGGGACAGCCACTGAAGCTTTCTTT.

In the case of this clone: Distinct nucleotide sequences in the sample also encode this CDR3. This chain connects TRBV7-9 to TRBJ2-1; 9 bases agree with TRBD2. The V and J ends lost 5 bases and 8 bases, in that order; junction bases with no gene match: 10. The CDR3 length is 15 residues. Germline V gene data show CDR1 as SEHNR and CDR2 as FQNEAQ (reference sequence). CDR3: CASSPGGAGGDEQFF. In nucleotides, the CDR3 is TGTGCCAGCAGCCCCGGAGGAGCGGGGGGAGATGAGCAGTTCTTC.

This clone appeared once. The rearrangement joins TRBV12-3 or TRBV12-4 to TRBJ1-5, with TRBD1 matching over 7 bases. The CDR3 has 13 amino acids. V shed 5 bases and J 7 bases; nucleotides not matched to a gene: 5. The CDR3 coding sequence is TGTGCCAGCAGTCTTACAGGGGAACAGCCCCAGCATTTT. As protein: CASSLTGEQPQHF.

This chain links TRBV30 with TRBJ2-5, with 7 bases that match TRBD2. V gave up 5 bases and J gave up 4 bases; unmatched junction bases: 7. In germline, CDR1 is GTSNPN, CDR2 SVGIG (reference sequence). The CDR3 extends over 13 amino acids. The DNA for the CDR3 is TGTGCCTGGGCTACGGGGGGACCAGAGACCCAGTACTTC. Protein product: CAWATGGPETQYF.

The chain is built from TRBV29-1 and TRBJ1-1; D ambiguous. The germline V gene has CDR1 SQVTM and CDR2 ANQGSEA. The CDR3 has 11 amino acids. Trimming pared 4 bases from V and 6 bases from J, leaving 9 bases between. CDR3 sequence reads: CSVVRSAEAFF. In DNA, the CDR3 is TGCAGCGTTGTGAGGAGCGCTGAAGCTTTCTTT.

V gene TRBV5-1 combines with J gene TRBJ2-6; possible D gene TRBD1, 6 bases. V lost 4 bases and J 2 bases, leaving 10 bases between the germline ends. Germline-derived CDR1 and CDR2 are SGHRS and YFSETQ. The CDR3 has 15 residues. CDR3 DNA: TGCGCCAGCAGCCAACAGGGCCCTGGGGCCAACGTCCTGACTTTC. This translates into CASSQQGPGANVLTF.

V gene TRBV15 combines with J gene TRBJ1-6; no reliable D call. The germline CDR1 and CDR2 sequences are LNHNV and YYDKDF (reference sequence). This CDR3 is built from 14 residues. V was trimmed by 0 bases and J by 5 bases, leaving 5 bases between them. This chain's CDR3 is CATSRDNDNSPLHF. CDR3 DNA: TGTGCCACCAGCAGAGATAATGATAATTCACCCCTCCACTTT.

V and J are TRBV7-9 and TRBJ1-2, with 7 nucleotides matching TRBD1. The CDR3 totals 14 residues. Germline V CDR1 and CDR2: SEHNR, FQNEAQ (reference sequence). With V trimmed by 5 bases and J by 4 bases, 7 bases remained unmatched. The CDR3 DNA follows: TGTGCCAGCAGCGAAGGGGGCGATGCCTATGGCTACACCTTC. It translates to CASSEGGDAYGYTF.

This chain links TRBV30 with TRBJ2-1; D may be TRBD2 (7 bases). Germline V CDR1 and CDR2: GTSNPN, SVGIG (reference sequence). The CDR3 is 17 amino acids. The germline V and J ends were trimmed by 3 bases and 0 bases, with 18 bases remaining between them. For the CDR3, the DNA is TGTGCCTGGAGCCCTGGGGGGGCTTACAGCTCCTACAATGAGCAGTTCTTC. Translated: CAWSPGGAYSSYNEQFF. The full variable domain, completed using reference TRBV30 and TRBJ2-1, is SQTIHQWPATLVQPVGSPLSLECTVEGTSNPNLYWYRQAAGRGLQLLFYSVGIGQISSEVPQNLSASRPQDRQFILSSKKLLLSDSGFYLCAWSPGGAYSSYNEQFFGPGTRLTVL.

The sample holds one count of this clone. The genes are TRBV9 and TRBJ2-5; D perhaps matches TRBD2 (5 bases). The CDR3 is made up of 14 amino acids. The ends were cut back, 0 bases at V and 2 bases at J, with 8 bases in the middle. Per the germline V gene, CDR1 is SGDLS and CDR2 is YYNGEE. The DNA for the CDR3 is TGTGCCAGCAGCGTAGCCGGGGTTCAAGAGACCCAGTACTTC. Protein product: CASSVAGVQETQYF.

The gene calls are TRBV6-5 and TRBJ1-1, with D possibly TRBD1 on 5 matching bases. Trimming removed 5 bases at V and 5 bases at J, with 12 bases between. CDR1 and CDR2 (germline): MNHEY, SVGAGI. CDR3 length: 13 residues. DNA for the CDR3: TGTGCCAGCAGTCCCGGGGGGGGGACTGAAGCTTTCTTT. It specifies CASSPGGGTEAFF.

The DNA of the CDR3 is TGTGCCAGCCGGGGGAGAGGTCTAGCGGGAGATACCTACGAGCAGTACTTC. This encodes CASRGRGLAGDTYEQYF. The chain couples TRBV19 to TRBJ2-7, with 10 bases that match TRBD2. The CDR3 totals 17 residues. The V segment lost 9 bases and the J segment 2 bases; nucleotides outside the gene matches: 16. Germline V gives CDR1 LNHDA, CDR2 SQIVND (reference sequence).

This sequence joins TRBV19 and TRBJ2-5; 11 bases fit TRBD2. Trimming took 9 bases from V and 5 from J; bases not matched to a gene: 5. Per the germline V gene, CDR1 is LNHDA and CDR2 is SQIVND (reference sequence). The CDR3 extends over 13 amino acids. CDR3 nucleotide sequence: TGTGCCAGCGCTATAGCGGGGGGGGAGACCCAGTACTTC. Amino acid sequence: CASAIAGGETQYF.

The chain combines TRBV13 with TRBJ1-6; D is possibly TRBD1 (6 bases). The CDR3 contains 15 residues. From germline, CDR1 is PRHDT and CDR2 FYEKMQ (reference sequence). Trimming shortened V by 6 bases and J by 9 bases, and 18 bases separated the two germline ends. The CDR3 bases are TGTGCCAGCAGGCCGACGACAGGAATGAGTTCACCCCTCCACTTT. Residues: CASRPTTGMSSPLHF.

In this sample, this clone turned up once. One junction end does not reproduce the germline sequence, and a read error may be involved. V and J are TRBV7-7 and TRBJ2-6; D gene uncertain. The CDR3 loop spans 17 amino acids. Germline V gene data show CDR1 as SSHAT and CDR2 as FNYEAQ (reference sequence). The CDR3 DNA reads TGTGCTAGCAGCTCAATCCCACTTAACTCTGGGGCCAACGTCCTGACTTTC. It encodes CASSSIPLNSGANVLTF.

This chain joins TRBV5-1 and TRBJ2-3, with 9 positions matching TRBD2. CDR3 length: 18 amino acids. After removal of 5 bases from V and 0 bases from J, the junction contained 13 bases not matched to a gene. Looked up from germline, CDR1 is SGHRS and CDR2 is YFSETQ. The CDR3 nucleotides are TGCGCCAGCAGATGGTCCCCTAGCGGGGACCTTAGCACAGATACGCAGTATTTT. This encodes CASRWSPSGDLSTDTQYF.

CDR3 coding DNA: TGTGCCAGCAGTCCTTTTTTGAGCGACGAGCAGTACTTC. Encoded protein: CASSPFLSDEQYF. This chain uses TRBV28 with TRBJ2-7; D call uncertain. This CDR3 has 13 residues. Per germline, CDR1 MDHEN and CDR2 SYDVKM. The V gene lost 5 bases and the J gene lost 5 bases, with 13 bases spanning the gap.

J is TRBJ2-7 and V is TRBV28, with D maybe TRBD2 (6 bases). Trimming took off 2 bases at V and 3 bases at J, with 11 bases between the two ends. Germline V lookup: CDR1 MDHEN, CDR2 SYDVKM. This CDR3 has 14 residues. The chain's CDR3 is CASSLRLASYEQYF. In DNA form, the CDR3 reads TGTGCCAGCAGTTTACGGCTAGCGAGCTACGAGCAGTACTTC.

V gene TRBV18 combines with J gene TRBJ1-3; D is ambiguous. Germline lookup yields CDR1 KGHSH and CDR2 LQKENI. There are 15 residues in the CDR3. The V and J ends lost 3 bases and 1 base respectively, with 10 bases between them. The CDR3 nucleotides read TGTGCCAGCTCACCGATGGCAGGATCTGGAAACACCATATATTTT. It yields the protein CASSPMAGSGNTIYF.

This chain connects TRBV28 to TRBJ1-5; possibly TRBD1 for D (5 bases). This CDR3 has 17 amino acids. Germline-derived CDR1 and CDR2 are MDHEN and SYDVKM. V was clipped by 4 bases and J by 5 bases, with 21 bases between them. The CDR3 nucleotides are TGTGCCAGCAGTTCAACGGGGGGTAGGGCCCAGTATCAGCCCCAGCATTTT. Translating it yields CASSSTGGRAQYQPQHF.

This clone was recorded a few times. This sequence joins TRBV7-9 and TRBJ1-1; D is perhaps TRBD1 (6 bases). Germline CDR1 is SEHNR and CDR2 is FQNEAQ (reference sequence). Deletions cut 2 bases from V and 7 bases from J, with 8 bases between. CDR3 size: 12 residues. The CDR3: CASSLPDSEAFF. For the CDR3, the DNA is TGTGCCAGCAGCTTACCGGACAGTGAAGCTTTCTTT.

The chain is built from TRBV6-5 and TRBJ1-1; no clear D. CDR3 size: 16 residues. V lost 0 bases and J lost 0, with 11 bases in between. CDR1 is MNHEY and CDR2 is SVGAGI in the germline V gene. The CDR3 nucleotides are TGTGCCAGCAGTTACTCGAGCGGGGTTTTGAACACTGAAGCTTTCTTT. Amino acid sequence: CASSYSSGVLNTEAFF.

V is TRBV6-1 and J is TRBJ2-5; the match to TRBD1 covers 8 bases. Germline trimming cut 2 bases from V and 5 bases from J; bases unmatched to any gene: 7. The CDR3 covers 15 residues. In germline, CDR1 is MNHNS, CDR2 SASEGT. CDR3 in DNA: TGTGCCAGCAGTGAATCATGGACAGGGAGGGAGACCCAGTACTTC. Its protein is CASSESWTGRETQYF.